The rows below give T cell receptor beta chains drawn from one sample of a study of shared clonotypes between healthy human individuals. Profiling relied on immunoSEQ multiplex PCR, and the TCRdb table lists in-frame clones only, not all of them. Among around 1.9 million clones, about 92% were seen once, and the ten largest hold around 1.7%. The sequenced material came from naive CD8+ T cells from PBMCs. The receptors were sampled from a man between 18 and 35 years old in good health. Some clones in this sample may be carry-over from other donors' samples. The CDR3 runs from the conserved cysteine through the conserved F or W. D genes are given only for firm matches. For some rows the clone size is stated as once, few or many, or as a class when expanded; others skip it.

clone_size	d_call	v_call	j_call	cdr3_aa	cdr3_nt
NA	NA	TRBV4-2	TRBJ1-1	CASSPTKGQLNTEAFF	TGTGCCAGCAGCCCCACCAAAGGACAGTTGAACACTGAAGCTTTCTTT
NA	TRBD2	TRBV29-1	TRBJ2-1	CSALAGVSYNEQFF	TGCAGCGCCTTAGCGGGAGTTTCCTACAATGAGCAGTTCTTC
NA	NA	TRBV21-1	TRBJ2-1	CASSKRLAGGPKLYNEQFF	TGTGCCAGCAGCAAAAGACTAGCGGGAGGGCCGAAGTTGTACAATGAGCAGTTCTTC
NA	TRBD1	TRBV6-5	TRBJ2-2	CASSQDRVHTGELFF	TGTGCCAGCAGCCAGGACAGGGTCCACACCGGGGAGCTGTTTTTT
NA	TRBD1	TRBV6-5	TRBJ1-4	CASSPAGQGYEKLFF	TGTGCCAGCAGTCCGGCGGGACAGGGTTATGAAAAACTGTTTTTT
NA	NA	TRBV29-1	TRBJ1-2	CSVGIGLVFYGYTF	TGCAGCGTTGGTATAGGCCTGGTGTTCTATGGCTACACCTTC
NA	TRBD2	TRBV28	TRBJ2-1	CASSLGGRVYNEQFF	TGTGCCAGCAGTTTGGGCGGGAGGGTCTACAATGAGCAGTTCTTC
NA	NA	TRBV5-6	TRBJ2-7	CASSYRSSYEQYF	TGTGCCAGCAGCTACAGGAGTTCCTACGAGCAGTACTTC
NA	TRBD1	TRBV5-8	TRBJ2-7	CASSPTRDRRSYEQYF	TGTGCCAGCAGCCCTACCCGGGACAGGCGCTCCTACGAGCAGTACTTC
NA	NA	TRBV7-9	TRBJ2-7	CASSFLDEQYF	TGTGCCAGCAGCTTTTTAGACGAGCAGTACTTC
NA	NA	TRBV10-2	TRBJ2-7	CATWTVAEQYF	TGCGCCACCTGGACAGTGGCCGAGCAGTACTTC
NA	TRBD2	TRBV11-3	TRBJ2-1	CASSLGLAANNEQFF	TGTGCCAGCAGCTTAGGTCTAGCGGCGAACAATGAGCAGTTCTTC
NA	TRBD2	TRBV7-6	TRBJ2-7	CASSAGTTPSYEQYF	TGTGCCAGCAGCGCCGGGACTACTCCCTCCTACGAGCAGTACTTC
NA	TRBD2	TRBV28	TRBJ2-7	CASSFSTSGYEQYF	TGTGCCAGCAGTTTTTCTACTAGCGGATACGAGCAGTACTTC
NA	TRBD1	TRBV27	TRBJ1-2	CASSLSPGQGSIGYTF	TGTGCCAGCAGTTTATCCCCGGGACAGGGTAGTATAGGCTACACCTTC
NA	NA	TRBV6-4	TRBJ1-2	CASRDSDNYGYTF	TGTGCCAGCAGGGACAGTGATAACTATGGCTACACCTTC
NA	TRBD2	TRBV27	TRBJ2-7	CASSLSGGRARYEQYF	TGTGCCAGCAGTTTATCCGGCGGGAGGGCCAGATACGAGCAGTACTTC
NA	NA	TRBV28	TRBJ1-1	CASSYWGMNTEAFF	TGTGCCAGCAGTTATTGGGGGATGAACACTGAAGCTTTCTTT
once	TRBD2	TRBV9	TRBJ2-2	CASRDGLAGGNTGELFF	TGTGCCAGCAGGGATGGACTAGCGGGAGGGAACACCGGGGAGCTGTTTTTT
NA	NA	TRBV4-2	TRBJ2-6	CASSQRGSGANVLTF	TGTGCCAGCAGCCAGAGGGGTTCTGGGGCCAACGTCCTGACTTTC
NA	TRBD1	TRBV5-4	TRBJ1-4	CASSSGTGGLNEKLFF	TGTGCCAGCAGCTCAGGGACAGGGGGCCTGAATGAAAAACTGTTTTTT
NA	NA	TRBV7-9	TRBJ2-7	CASSSPTGPSYEQYF	TGTGCCAGCAGCTCCCCCACGGGACCTTCCTACGAGCAGTACTTC
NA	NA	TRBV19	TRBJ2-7	CASSISVKGSYEQYF	TGTGCCAGTAGTATTTCAGTCAAAGGCTCCTACGAGCAGTACTTC
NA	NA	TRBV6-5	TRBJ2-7	CASSYSGAGEQYF	TGTGCCAGCAGTTACTCGGGGGCGGGGGAGCAGTACTTC
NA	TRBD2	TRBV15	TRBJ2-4	CATFDPRTSGRTKNIQYF	TGTGCCACCTTCGATCCAAGGACTAGCGGGAGGACCAAAAACATTCAGTACTTC
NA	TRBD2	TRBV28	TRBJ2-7	CASSLRGFGSGSSYEQYF	TGTGCCAGCAGTTTAAGGGGGTTTGGTAGCGGGAGCTCCTACGAGCAGTACTTC
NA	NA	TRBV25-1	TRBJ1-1	CASGGAEAFF	TGTGCCAGTGGGGGGGCTGAAGCTTTCTTT
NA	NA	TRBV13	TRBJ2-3	CASSLGVTDTQYF	TGTGCCAGCAGCTTAGGTGTAACAGATACGCAGTATTTT
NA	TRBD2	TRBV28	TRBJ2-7	CASTREGHYEQYF	TGTGCCAGCACACGGGAGGGACACTACGAGCAGTACTTC
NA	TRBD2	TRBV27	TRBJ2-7	CASSFRGGTYEQYF	TGTGCCAGCAGTTTCCGGGGAGGGACCTACGAGCAGTACTTC
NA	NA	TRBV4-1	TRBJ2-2	CASTPQLTKNTGELFF	TGCGCCAGCACACCCCAATTGACCAAGAACACCGGGGAGCTGTTTTTT
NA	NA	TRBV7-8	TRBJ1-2	CASATISYGYTF	TGTGCCAGCGCGACAATCAGCTATGGCTACACCTTC
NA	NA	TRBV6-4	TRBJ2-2	CASSDSVAPGELFF	TGTGCCAGCAGTGACTCAGTAGCCCCCGGGGAGCTGTTTTTT
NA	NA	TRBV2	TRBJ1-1	CASSPPGIGTEAFF	TGTGCCAGCAGTCCCCCGGGGATAGGCACTGAAGCTTTCTTT
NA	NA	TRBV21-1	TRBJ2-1	CASSKVYRTSGSRAYNEQFF	TGTGCCAGCAGCAAAGTATACAGGACTAGCGGGAGTCGAGCCTACAATGAGCAGTTCTTC
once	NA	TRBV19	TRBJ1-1	CASSTQTSPGLAFF	TGTGCCAGTAGTACCCAGACATCGCCAGGTTTAGCTTTCTTT
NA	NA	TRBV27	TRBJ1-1	CASSLLLNTEAFF	TGTGCCAGCAGTTTACTTCTTAACACTGAAGCTTTCTTT
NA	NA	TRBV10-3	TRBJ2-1	CAISSVRNEQFF	TGTGCCATCTCTAGCGTTAGGAATGAGCAGTTCTTC
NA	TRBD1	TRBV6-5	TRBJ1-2	CASSYAGQGASYGYTF	TGTGCCAGCAGTTACGCCGGACAGGGCGCCTCCTATGGCTACACCTTC
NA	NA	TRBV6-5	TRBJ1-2	CASSYSVTVSIGYTF	TGTGCCAGCAGTTACTCGGTGACCGTTTCTATCGGCTACACCTTC
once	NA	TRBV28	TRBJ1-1	CASTPGGGLNTEAFF	TGTGCCAGCACCCCGGGGGGGGGACTGAACACTGAAGCTTTCTTT
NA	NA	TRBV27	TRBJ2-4	CASSLTRARDIQYF	TGTGCCAGCAGTTTGACTAGGGCCCGGGACATTCAGTACTTC
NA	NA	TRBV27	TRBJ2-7	CASSFGTDYEQYF	TGTGCCAGCAGTTTTGGGACCGACTACGAGCAGTACTTC
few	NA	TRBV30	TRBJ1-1	CAWRQGGLRGTEAFF	TGTGCCTGGAGGCAGGGAGGTTTGCGTGGCACTGAAGCTTTCTTT
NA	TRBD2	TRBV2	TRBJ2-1	CASSGTSVDEQFF	TGTGCCAGCAGCGGGACTAGCGTTGATGAGCAGTTCTTC
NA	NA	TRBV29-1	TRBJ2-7	CSVEYGSYEQYF	TGCAGCGTTGAATACGGGTCCTACGAGCAGTACTTC
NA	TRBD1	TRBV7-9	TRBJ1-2	CASSFKGQGVGYTF	TGTGCCAGCAGCTTCAAGGGACAGGGGGTTGGCTACACCTTC
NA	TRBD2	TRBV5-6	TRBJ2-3	CASSFGTSGRAADTQYF	TGTGCCAGCAGCTTCGGGACTAGCGGGAGGGCCGCGGATACGCAGTATTTT
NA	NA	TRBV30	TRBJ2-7	CASREGYEQYF	TGTGCCTCCCGTGAGGGGTACGAGCAGTACTTC
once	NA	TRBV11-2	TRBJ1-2	CASSPGAGKVNYGYTF	TGTGCCAGCAGCCCCGGAGCGGGAAAGGTGAACTATGGCTACACCTTC
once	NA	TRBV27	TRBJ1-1	CASSLGATEAFF	TGTGCCAGCAGTTTAGGGGCGACTGAAGCTTTCTTT
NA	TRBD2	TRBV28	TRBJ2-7	CASSPGLANEQYF	TGTGCCAGCAGTCCGGGACTAGCGAACGAGCAGTACTTC